The 9 T cell receptor beta chains below all came from one sample that was sequenced in a study of beta chain features in type 1 diabetes. Sequencing targeted expressed TCRB transcripts, as all isolated RNA had been reverse transcribed. Assay: immunoSEQ multiplex PCR; the TCRdb copy retains only in-frame clones and omits some. Seen here are hundreds of thousands of clones, roughly 31% observed once, and the top ten hold about 0.065%. Sequenced sample: naive CD4+ T cells from blood. The origin of the receptors is a man in his late teens or twenties in good health.

There are a few counts of this clone. J is TRBJ1-1 and V is TRBV7-9, with TRBD1 identical over 7 bases. The germline V gene encodes CDR1 SEHNR and CDR2 FQNEAQ (reference sequence). CDR3 length: 14 amino acids. With 5 bases clipped from V and 4 bases from J, the junction kept 7 bases outside the gene matches. CDR3 region: CASSARQGSTEAFF. The CDR3 DNA sequence: TGTGCCAGCAGCGCCCGACAGGGAAGCACTGAAGCTTTCTTT.

The sample holds a few counts of this clone. The J gene is TRBJ2-5, the V gene TRBV5-1; D gene uncertain. CDR3 length: 13 residues. Germline V gene lookup returns CDR1 SGHRS and CDR2 YFSETQ. Trimming stripped 5 bases from V and 2 bases from J, with 10 bases between. The CDR3 region is CASRLGLQETQYF. As DNA, the CDR3 is TGCGCCAGCAGGCTAGGGTTGCAAGAGACCCAGTACTTC.

This clone turned up a few times. The chain combines TRBV11-1 with TRBJ2-3; D call uncertain. Germline lookup yields CDR1 SGHAT and CDR2 FQDESV (reference sequence). V lost 1 base and J 0 bases, leaving 8 bases between the germline ends. There are 15 residues in the CDR3. Here the CDR3 DNA reads TGTGCCAGCAGCTTAGGTGGATTTAGCACAGATACGCAGTATTTT. This gives the protein CASSLGGFSTDTQYF.

The count of this clone is one. The V call is TRBV19, the J call TRBJ2-1; TRBD2 agrees at 10 bases. The CDR3 extends over 14 amino acids. Trimming cost V 9 bases and J 10 bases; bases outside gene matches: 12. Per germline, CDR1 LNHDA and CDR2 SQIVND (reference sequence). The CDR3 DNA reads as TGTGCCAGCCAGAGACTAGCGGGCCCCCAGGAGCAGTTCTTC. This sequence encodes CASQRLAGPQEQFF.

This chain uses TRBV29-1 with TRBJ1-2; maybe TRBD1 (6 bases). Looked up from germline, CDR1 is SQVTM and CDR2 is ANQGSEA. This CDR3 contains 16 residues. Trimming cost V 6 bases and J 5 bases, with 25 bases left between them. The CDR3 region has the DNA TGCAGCGTACAAATATACAGGGCCTCTACAGCTTATGGCTACACCTTC. It is translated as CSVQIYRASTAYGYTF.

This chain uses TRBV27 with TRBJ2-2; D uncertain. CDR3 length: 12 amino acids. CDR1 is MNHEY and CDR2 is SMNVEV in the germline V gene (reference sequence). Trimming cost V 6 bases and J 3 bases, with 5 bases left between them. CDR3 nucleotides: TGTGCCAGCAGCCGTGACACCGGGGAGCTGTTTTTT. Its protein is CASSRDTGELFF.

V gene TRBV2 combines with J gene TRBJ1-5, with TRBD1 as a possible D gene (5 bases). Trimming stripped 7 bases from V and 5 bases from J, with 18 bases between. The CDR3 contains 15 residues. Germline V gene sequence: CDR1 SNHLY, CDR2 FYNNEI. The CDR3 sequence: CASNLFGAGYQPQHF. In nucleotides, the CDR3 is TGTGCCAGCAACCTTTTTGGGGCAGGGTATCAGCCCCAGCATTTT.

DNA for the CDR3: TGTGCCAGCAGCTTAGAAATTGGACTAGCATACGAGCAGTACTTC. Its translation: CASSLEIGLAYEQYF. V gene TRBV7-2 combines with J gene TRBJ2-7, with 8 positions matching TRBD2. This CDR3 is 15 amino acids long. The V gene end was trimmed by 1 base and the J gene end by 4 bases; junction bases not matched to a gene: 6. Germline loops: CDR1 SGHTA, CDR2 FQGNSA.

This clone was picked up one time. This chain uses TRBV10-3 with TRBJ2-3; the D gene could be TRBD1 or TRBD2 (5 bases each). Trimming cost V 5 bases and J 6 bases, with 18 bases left between them. The CDR3 sequence is 15 residues long. Looked up from germline, CDR1 is ENHRY and CDR2 is SYGVKD. The CDR3 reads CAISSMGPGGDTQYF. The CDR3 DNA reads as TGTGCCATCAGTTCGATGGGACCTGGCGGGGATACGCAGTATTTT.